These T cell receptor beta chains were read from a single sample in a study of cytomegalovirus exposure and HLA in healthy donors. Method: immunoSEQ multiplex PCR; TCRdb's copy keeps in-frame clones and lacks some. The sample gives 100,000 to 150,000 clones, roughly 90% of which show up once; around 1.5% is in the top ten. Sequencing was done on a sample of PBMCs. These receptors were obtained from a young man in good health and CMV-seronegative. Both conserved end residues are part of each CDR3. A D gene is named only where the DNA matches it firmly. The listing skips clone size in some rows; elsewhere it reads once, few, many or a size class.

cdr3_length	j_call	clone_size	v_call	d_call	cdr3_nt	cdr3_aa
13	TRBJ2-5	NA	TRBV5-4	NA	TGTGCCAGCAGCTTGCCCCATCAAGAGACCCAGTACTTC	CASSLPHQETQYF
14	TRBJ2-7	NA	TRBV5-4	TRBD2	TGTGCCAGCAGCTCCCGACTAGCGGCTAAGGTAGAGTACTTC	CASSSRLAAKVEYF
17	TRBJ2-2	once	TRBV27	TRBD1	TGTGCCAGCTACTCTCACGGGACAGGGGGTCCAACCGGGGAGCTGTTTTTT	CASYSHGTGGPTGELFF
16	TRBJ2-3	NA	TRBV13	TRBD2	TGTGCCAGCAGCTTTAGGACTAGCGCAAGCACAGATACGCAGTATTTT	CASSFRTSASTDTQYF
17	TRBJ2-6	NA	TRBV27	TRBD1	TGTGCCAGCAGTTCCATAACAGGGGGCACGGGGGCCAACGTCCTGACTTTC	CASSSITGGTGANVLTF
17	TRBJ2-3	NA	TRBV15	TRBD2	TGTGCCACCAGCAGAGATGTGGGCGGGAGTGGTACAGATACGCAGTATTTT	CATSRDVGGSGTDTQYF
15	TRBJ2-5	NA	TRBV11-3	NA	TGTGCCAGCAGTCCGGGGGAAATGGGACAAGAGACCCAGTACTTC	CASSPGEMGQETQYF
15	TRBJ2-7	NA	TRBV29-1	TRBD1	TGCAGCGTTGAATTCGCAGGGACAGAGTCCTACGAGCAGTACTTC	CSVEFAGTESYEQYF
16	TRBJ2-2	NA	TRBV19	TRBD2	TGTGCCAGTAGTATTAGACACGGGGCGGGGGCCGGGGAGCTGTTTTTT	CASSIRHGAGAGELFF
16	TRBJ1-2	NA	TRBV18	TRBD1	TGTGCCAGCTCACAAGAGGACAGGGGGTCCGTGGATGGCTACACCTTC	CASSQEDRGSVDGYTF
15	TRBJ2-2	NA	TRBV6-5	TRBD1	TGTGCCAGCGGCGCCGGGACAGGGAAGAAACGGGAGCTGTTTTTT	CASGAGTGKKRELFF
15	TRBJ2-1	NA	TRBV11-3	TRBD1	TGTGCCAGCAGCCTGGACAGGGGGGTTTGGGGTGAGCAGTTCTTC	CASSLDRGVWGEQFF
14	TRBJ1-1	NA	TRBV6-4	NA	TGTGCCAGCAGTGAGTACCTAGGAGGCACTGAAGCTTTCTTT	CASSEYLGGTEAFF
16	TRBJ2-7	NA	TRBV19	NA	TGTGCCAGTAGTATTACAGACCTCGGTCCCTCCTACGAGCAGTACTTC	CASSITDLGPSYEQYF